A selection of T cell receptor beta chains follows, all from one sample in a study of cytomegalovirus exposure and HLA in healthy donors. TCRdb's copy holds only in-frame clones and misses some; the assay was immunoSEQ multiplex PCR. The sample consists of approximately 150,000 clones, roughly 80% of them appearing once. The sequenced sample was PBMCs. These receptors came from a human donor in good health. CDR3s include the opening cysteine and the closing phenylalanine or tryptophan. Each record gives: clone size, D gene, CDR3 length, V gene, J gene, CDR3 DNA, CDR3 protein. A D gene is named only where the DNA matches it firmly. Clone size is shown for a subset of rows, as once, few, many or a class of expanded clone.

>-|TRBD2|17|TRBV19|TRBJ2-3
TGTGCCAGTAGTATAGTGGCGGGGGGGCATCAGACAGATACGCAGTATTTT
CASSIVAGGHQTDTQYF
>-|TRBD1|16|TRBV11-3|TRBJ2-5
TGTGCCAGCAGCTTAGGAGGACAGGGCGATCAAGAGACCCAGTACTTC
CASSLGGQGDQETQYF
>-|-|14|TRBV6-1|TRBJ1-1
TGTGCCAGCAGTGAAGCGCAGGGTAACACTGAAGCTTTCTTT
CASSEAQGNTEAFF
>-|TRBD1|13|TRBV9|TRBJ1-2
TGTGCCAGTAGCCCGGGACAGGGGCATGGCTACACCTTC
CASSPGQGHGYTF
>-|-|15|TRBV4-3|TRBJ1-2
TGCGCCAGCAGCTTCAGCGAATCGGTTTCCGAGGGCTACACCTTC
CASSFSESVSEGYTF
>-|-|13|TRBV6-1|TRBJ2-1
TGTGCCAGCAAGACCAGCGCACCAAATGAGCAGTTCTTC
CASKTSAPNEQFF
>-|-|15|TRBV2|TRBJ2-3
TGTGCCAGCAGTGAAGCGGGGGGAACTACAGATACGCAGTATTTT
CASSEAGGTTDTQYF
>-|-|13|TRBV6-6|TRBJ1-1
TGTGCCAGCAGAAATAACAGGGAGACTGAAGCTTTCTTT
CASRNNRETEAFF
>-|-|13|TRBV5-6|TRBJ1-1
TGTGCCAGCAGCCCAAGAGCTGGCACTGAAGCTTTCTTT
CASSPRAGTEAFF
>-|TRBD1|15|TRBV5-6|TRBJ2-1
TGTGCCAGCAGCTTGGGTCGACAGGGAGAAAATGGGCAGTTCTTC
CASSLGRQGENGQFF
>-|TRBD1|15|TRBV4-1|TRBJ1-3
TGCGCCAGCAGCCAAGACCCAGGGGGTCGAAACACCATATATTTT
CASSQDPGGRNTIYF
>-|-|13|TRBV9|TRBJ1-3
TGTGCCAGCAGCGTAGCTCAGGGTAACACCATATATTTT
CASSVAQGNTIYF
>few|-|13|TRBV11-3|TRBJ2-2
TGTGCCAGCAGCCGGAGGGACACCGGGGAGCTGTTTTTT
CASSRRDTGELFF
>-|-|16|TRBV15|TRBJ2-1
TGTGCCACCAGCAGGGAAGAGGTGTTAGTCGATAATGAGCAGTTCTTC
CATSREEVLVDNEQFF
>-|TRBD1|16|TRBV4-1|TRBJ2-7
TGCGCCAGCAGCCTGTCCGGGACAGGAACCCCCTACGAGCAGTACTTC
CASSLSGTGTPYEQYF
>-|-|15|TRBV7-2|TRBJ1-1
TGTGCCAGCAGCTTTTCGTCTCTATCGGAGACTGAAGCTTTCTTT
CASSFSSLSETEAFF
>few|-|16|TRBV7-9|TRBJ2-2
TGTGCCAGCAGCATCTTTAGGACAGAGAACACCGGGGAGCTGTTTTTT
CASSIFRTENTGELFF
>-|-|13|TRBV11-2|TRBJ2-7
TGTGCCAGCACCCTGGCTACGGGTCGCGAGCAGTACTTC
CASTLATGREQYF
>-|TRBD1|13|TRBV19|TRBJ1-2
TGTGCCAGTAGTCAACAGGGGGCTGGAGGCTACACCTTC
CASSQQGAGGYTF
>-|TRBD1|14|TRBV6-1|TRBJ1-1
TGTGCCAGCAGAAGGACAGGCCCGAACACTGAAGCTTTCTTT
CASRRTGPNTEAFF
>-|TRBD1|18|TRBV7-9|TRBJ1-4
TGTGCCAGCAGCTTCACGCCGGGACAGGGGTTGACTAATGAAAAACTGTTTTTT
CASSFTPGQGLTNEKLFF
>-|-|15|TRBV7-8|TRBJ2-7
TGTGCCAGCAGTCCAGGAGCCCAGGGAGGCTACGAGCAGTACTTC
CASSPGAQGGYEQYF
>-|-|16|TRBV7-8|TRBJ1-5
TGTGCCAGCAGCTCCTCCCGAATCAGGGCCAATCAGCCCCAGCATTTT
CASSSSRIRANQPQHF
>-|-|16|TRBV10-3|TRBJ1-1
TGTGCCATCAGTGAGTCGGGGGGGAAGGTGAACACTGAAGCTTTCTTT
CAISESGGKVNTEAFF
>-|-|15|TRBV4-3|TRBJ2-3
TGCGCCAGCAGCCAAGATCCTCCTGACTTGGATACGCAGTATTTT
CASSQDPPDLDTQYF
>-|TRBD1|15|TRBV7-2|TRBJ1-4
TGTGCCAGCAGCCAAGACAGGGAGGCTAATGAAAAACTGTTTTTT
CASSQDREANEKLFF
>few|TRBD1|13|TRBV5-1|TRBJ2-1
TGCGCCAGCAAGGGGACAGCAGTGAATGAGCAGTTCTTC
CASKGTAVNEQFF
>-|-|13|TRBV13|TRBJ1-5
TGTGCCAGCAGCTTCTCCAGCAATCAGCCCCAGCATTTT
CASSFSSNQPQHF
>-|TRBD1|16|TRBV5-1|TRBJ1-1
TGCGCCAGCAGCTCGGACCTAGGACAGGGGATCACTGAAGCTTTCTTT
CASSSDLGQGITEAFF
>-|-|13|TRBV19|TRBJ1-3
TGTGCCAGTAGTCCAAACAGGGGAAACACCATATATTTT
CASSPNRGNTIYF
>few|TRBD1|15|TRBV6-6|TRBJ1-2
TGTGCCAGCAGCCGCGACAGGGGGCTTTCGTATGGCTACACCTTC
CASSRDRGLSYGYTF
>-|TRBD1|14|TRBV5-1|TRBJ2-7
TGCGCCAGCAGCCCGGGACAGTTGGCCGACGAGCAGTACTTC
CASSPGQLADEQYF
>-|-|14|TRBV7-8|TRBJ2-7
TGTGCCAGCAGCTTAGCCCCCGCGTCCTACGAGCAGTACTTC
CASSLAPASYEQYF
>-|-|13|TRBV6-5|TRBJ2-7
TGTGCCAGCCGCAAGGGGGCGGGGTACGAGCAGTACTTC
CASRKGAGYEQYF
>-|TRBD2|15|TRBV18|TRBJ2-7
TGTGCCAGCTCACCCCCCGCTAGCGGGGGTTACGAGCAGTACTTC
CASSPPASGGYEQYF
>-|TRBD1|16|TRBV5-1|TRBJ2-7
TGCGCCAGCAGTGCCGTCACGACAGGGGTCCATGTGGAGCAGTACTTC
CASSAVTTGVHVEQYF
>-|-|16|TRBV7-8|TRBJ2-7
TGTGCCAGCAGCTCAGGCTTTAGGATCTCCTCCTACGAGCAGTACTTC
CASSSGFRISSYEQYF
>-|-|15|TRBV2|TRBJ1-5
TGTGCCAGCAGTGATGCGACAGTCAGCAATCAGCCCCAGCATTTT
CASSDATVSNQPQHF
>-|TRBD1|13|TRBV9|TRBJ1-2
TGTGCCAGCAGCGGACAGGGTGTTGATGGCTACACCTTC
CASSGQGVDGYTF
>once|-|16|TRBV21-1|TRBJ2-5
TGTGCCAGCAGCAAATTCAATAGCGGGGAACAAGAGACCCAGTACTTC
CASSKFNSGEQETQYF
>few|-|16|TRBV4-1|TRBJ2-7
TGCGCCAGCAGCCAAGATTGGGGCAACAGGGCCCACGAGCAGTACTTC
CASSQDWGNRAHEQYF
>-|-|14|TRBV19|TRBJ1-2
TGTGCCAGTAACCAACAGGGTAATAACTATGGCTACACCTTC
CASNQQGNNYGYTF
>-|-|13|TRBV6-1|TRBJ2-1
TGTGCCAGCAGTGAAGGACTTTACAATGAGCAGTTCTTC
CASSEGLYNEQFF
>-|-|16|TRBV4-3|TRBJ1-1
TGCGCCAGCAGCCAAGATTTAGTTCACCGGAACACTGAAGCTTTCTTT
CASSQDLVHRNTEAFF
>-|-|13|TRBV6-1|TRBJ2-3
TGTGCCAGCGAAACAGGGACCAGGGATACGCAGTATTTT
CASETGTRDTQYF
>-|-|15|TRBV19|TRBJ1-2
TGTGCCAGTAGTATCCAGCGAGCAGGGTGGCATGGCTACACCTTC
CASSIQRAGWHGYTF
>-|TRBD2|17|TRBV5-6|TRBJ2-7
TGTGCCAGCAGCTATTTTCTAGCGGGGAGGAGAGCCGACGAGCAGTACTTC
CASSYFLAGRRADEQYF
>-|TRBD2|16|TRBV7-9|TRBJ2-7
TGTTCCAGCAGCCGAAGGTTCGGGAGGAGCTCCTACGAGCAGTACTTC
CSSSRRFGRSSYEQYF
>-|-|15|TRBV19|TRBJ1-5
TGTGCCAGCCTACAGGGTCTGGATAGCAATCAGCCCCAGCATTTT
CASLQGLDSNQPQHF
>-|TRBD2|15|TRBV5-4|TRBJ2-3
TGTGCCAGCAGCCCTTGGACTAGCGGAACAGATACGCAGTATTTT
CASSPWTSGTDTQYF
>-|TRBD1|15|TRBV5-1|TRBJ2-1
TGCGCCAGCACCGAATCCGGGACAGGGCTCAATGAGCAGTTCTTC
CASTESGTGLNEQFF
>-|-|14|TRBV6-1|TRBJ2-5
TGTGCCAGCAGTGACCCGGGACTGCAAGAGACCCAGTACTTC
CASSDPGLQETQYF
>few|TRBD2|16|TRBV6-5|TRBJ2-1
TGTGCCAGCAGTTACTCTAGCGGGACCAACTACAATGAGCAGTTCTTC
CASSYSSGTNYNEQFF